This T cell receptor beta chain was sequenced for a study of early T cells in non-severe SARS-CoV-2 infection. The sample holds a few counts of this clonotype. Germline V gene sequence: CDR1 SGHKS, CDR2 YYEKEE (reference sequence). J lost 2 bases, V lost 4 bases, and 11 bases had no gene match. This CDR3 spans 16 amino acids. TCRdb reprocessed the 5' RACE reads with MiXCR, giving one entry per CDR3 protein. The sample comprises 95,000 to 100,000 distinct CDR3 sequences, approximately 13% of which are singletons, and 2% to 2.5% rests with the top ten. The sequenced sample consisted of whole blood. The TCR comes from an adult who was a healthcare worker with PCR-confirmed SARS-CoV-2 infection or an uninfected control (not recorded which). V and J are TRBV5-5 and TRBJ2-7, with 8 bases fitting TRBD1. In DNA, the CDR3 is TGTGCCAGCAGCCCGTACGACAGGGGAATTCCCTACGAGCAGTACTTC. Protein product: CASSPYDRGIPYEQYF.